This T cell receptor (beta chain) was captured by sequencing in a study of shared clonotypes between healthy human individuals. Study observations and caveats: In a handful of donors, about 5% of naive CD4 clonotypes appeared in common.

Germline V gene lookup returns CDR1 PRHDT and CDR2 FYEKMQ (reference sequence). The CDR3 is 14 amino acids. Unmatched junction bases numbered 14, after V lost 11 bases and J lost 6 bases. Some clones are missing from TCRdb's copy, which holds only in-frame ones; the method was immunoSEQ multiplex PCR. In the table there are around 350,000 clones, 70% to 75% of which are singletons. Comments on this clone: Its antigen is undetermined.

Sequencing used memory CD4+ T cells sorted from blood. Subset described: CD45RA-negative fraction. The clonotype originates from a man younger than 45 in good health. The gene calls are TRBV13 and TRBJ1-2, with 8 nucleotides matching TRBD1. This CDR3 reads CAASPGGSIDGYTF. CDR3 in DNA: TGTGCCGCCTCTCCAGGGGGCAGTATAGATGGCTACACCTTC.